The 30 T cell receptor beta chains in this list originate from one sample, sequenced in a study of blood T cell repertoires in COVID-19. Repertoires were generated with immunoSEQ multiplex PCR, while TCRdb's copy carries only in-frame clones and drops some. The sample has approximately 130,000 clones, about 90% seen once. The sample taken for sequencing was peripheral blood. These receptor sequences come from a woman between 45 and 65 years old who had recovered from COVID-19.

J is TRBJ1-1 and V is TRBV11-2; the D gene is possibly TRBD1 (6 bases). CDR1 is SGHAT, CDR2 FQNNGV, per germline. The CDR3 has 13 amino acids. V was shortened by 5 bases and J by 7 bases, with 14 bases between the two germline ends. The CDR3 nucleotides read TGTGCCAGCAGCCCCGAACAGGGCCTTGAAGCTTTCTTT. This encodes CASSPEQGLEAFF.

The chain has TRBV15 and TRBJ1-6; D remains ambiguous. This CDR3 is built from 16 residues. The ends were cut back, 0 bases at V and 9 bases at J, with 15 bases in the middle. Germline CDR1 reads LNHNV; CDR2 reads YYDKDF (reference sequence). CDR3 residues: CATSREDRSPPSPLHF. The CDR3 DNA reads TGTGCCACCAGCAGAGAAGATAGGAGCCCCCCTTCACCCCTCCACTTT.

The chain recombines TRBV2 with TRBJ2-3, with TRBD1 identical over 7 bases. CDR1 SNHLY and CDR2 FYNNEI come from the germline V gene. CDR3 length equals 13 residues. V lost 4 bases, J lost 4 bases, and 2 bases stayed unmatched. This CDR3 is CASSVTGPDTQYF. The CDR3 region has the DNA TGTGCCAGCAGTGTGACAGGGCCAGATACGCAGTATTTT.

The chain has TRBV7-3 and TRBJ2-6; D unresolved. The V end was cut by 2 bases, the J end by 2 bases, with 10 bases between. CDR3 size: 16 residues. The V gene's germline CDR1 is SGHTA and CDR2 FQGTGA. CDR3: CASSLRGGAGANVLTF. The CDR3 coding sequence is TGTGCCAGCAGCTTACGAGGTGGAGCTGGGGCCAACGTCCTGACTTTC.

In DNA, the CDR3 is TGTGCCAGCAGTCGACAGCCGTTCGGAGACAATGAGCAGTTCTTC. Its translation: CASSRQPFGDNEQFF. V usage is TRBV2 and J usage is TRBJ2-1, with D possibly TRBD1 on 5 matching bases. Per the germline V gene, CDR1 is SNHLY and CDR2 is FYNNEI. The V gene lost 5 bases and the J gene lost 5 bases, with 16 bases spanning the gap. The CDR3 totals 15 residues. The complete variable domain, with remaining parts taken from reference TRBV2 and TRBJ2-1, reads EPEVTQTPSHQVTQMGQEVILRCVPISNHLYFYWYRQILGQKVEFLVSFYNNEISEKSEIFDDQFSVERPDGSNFTLKIRSTKLEDSAMYFCASSRQPFGDNEQFFGPGTRLTVL.

The rearrangement links TRBV11-3 to TRBJ2-1; D is uncertain. The CDR3 spans 13 residues. Trimming left V 2 bases short and J 5 bases short, with 7 bases between. Germline assignment: CDR1 SGHNT and CDR2 YENEEA. The CDR3 coding sequence is TGTGCCAGCAGCTTATACAGTAACAATGAGCAGTTCTTC. This translates into CASSLYSNNEQFF.

This clone was seen a few times. The gene calls are TRBV10-3 and TRBJ1-1; the D gene is possibly TRBD1 (6 bases). V was pared by 6 bases and J by 4 bases, with 24 bases between. The length of the CDR3 is 17 residues. The V gene's germline CDR1 is ENHRY and CDR2 SYGVKD. As DNA, the CDR3 is TGTGCCATCAGCCCCCCCTTAGGGGGGGCTGTCGGCACTGAAGCTTTCTTT. Translating gives CAISPPLGGAVGTEAFF.

The rearrangement links TRBV4-2 to TRBJ1-2; tentative D call: TRBD1 (6 bases). The V end was cut by 1 base, the J end by 2 bases, with 11 bases between. The V gene's germline CDR1 is LGHNA and CDR2 YNFKEQ. The CDR3 loop spans 15 amino acids. The CDR3 spells CASSQGNGQNYGYTF. As DNA, the CDR3 is TGTGCCAGCAGCCAAGGGAATGGACAGAACTATGGCTACACCTTC.

This chain connects TRBV7-2 to TRBJ2-1; D gene uncertain. Germline V CDR1 and CDR2: SGHTA, FQGNSA. V gave up 7 bases and J gave up 2 bases, with 9 bases separating them. This CDR3 region has 13 residues. The CDR3 DNA reads TGTGCCAGCACCCTGAACACCTACAATGAGCAGTTCTTC. It specifies CASTLNTYNEQFF.

The DNA of the CDR3 is TGTGCCAGCAGCGGACAGGGTAGCAATCAGCCCCAGCATTTT. It codes for CASSGQGSNQPQHF. This chain links TRBV6-5 with TRBJ1-5; 8 bases fit TRBD1. Losses at the gene ends were 6 bases for V and 0 bases for J; bases not matched to a gene: 1. The germline V gene has CDR1 MNHEY and CDR2 SVGAGI. CDR3 length equals 14 residues.

The rearrangement joins TRBV11-3 to TRBJ2-1; 7 bases match TRBD2. V was pared by 5 bases and J by 10 bases, with 2 bases of the junction left unmatched. The CDR3 loop spans 11 amino acids. Germline V gives CDR1 SGHNT, CDR2 YENEEA. CDR3 DNA sequence: TGTGCCAGCAGCCCCGGGGGGGAGCAGTTCTTC. Encoded protein: CASSPGGEQFF.

This clone was seen just once. This chain joins TRBV10-1 and TRBJ2-5; 7 bases are a match to TRBD2. In germline, CDR1 is WNHNN, CDR2 SYGVQD (reference sequence). The CDR3 extends over 14 amino acids. Trimming at V came to 3 bases and at J to 12 bases, leaving 13 bases not matched to a gene. CDR3 in DNA: TGCGCCAGCAGTGACCTTAATCGACTGGCGGGGGAGTACTTC. Its translation is CASSDLNRLAGEYF.

The chain joins TRBV7-3 to TRBJ2-1; 9 bases are shared with TRBD1. The CDR3 consists of 14 residues. The V and J ends lost 3 bases and 6 bases, in that order; junction bases with no gene match: 3. CDR1 is SGHTA, CDR2 FQGTGA, per germline. The CDR3 region is CASSLGQGPNEQFF. The CDR3, as DNA: TGTGCCAGCAGCTTGGGACAGGGCCCCAATGAGCAGTTCTTC.

The chain carries TRBV5-1 and TRBJ1-2; 7 bases are shared with TRBD1. This CDR3 comprises 15 residues. Germline values: CDR1 SGHRS, CDR2 YFSETQ. With V trimmed by 4 bases and J by 7 bases, 13 bases remained unmatched. The CDR3 loop reads CASSQSDRRRGGYTF. The CDR3 DNA reads TGCGCCAGCAGCCAATCGGACAGGCGGAGGGGTGGCTACACCTTC.

This clone appeared a single time. The chain carries TRBV27 and TRBJ1-1, with 7 bases matching TRBD1. This CDR3 has 14 residues. Germline V lookup: CDR1 MNHEY, CDR2 SMNVEV (reference sequence). V shed 5 bases and J 7 bases; nucleotides not matched to a gene: 10. CDR3 residues: CASSLGQVGYEAFF. The CDR3 bases are TGTGCCAGCAGTCTCGGACAGGTGGGATATGAAGCTTTCTTT.

This clone was detected once. V usage is TRBV19 and J usage is TRBJ2-1; 9 bases align to TRBD1. In germline, CDR1 is LNHDA, CDR2 SQIVND (reference sequence). The CDR3 sequence is 16 residues long. V lost 3 bases, J lost 0 bases, and 3 bases stayed unmatched. The CDR3 loop reads CASSILTGGSYNEQFF. In nucleotides, the CDR3 is TGTGCCAGTAGTATCTTGACAGGGGGCTCCTACAATGAGCAGTTCTTC. Combining the CDR3 with reference TRBV19 and TRBJ2-1 gives the whole variable domain DGGITQSPKYLFRKEGQNVTLSCEQNLNHDAMYWYRQDPGQGLRLIYYSQIVNDFQKGDIAEGYSVSREKKESFPLTVTSAQKNPTAFYLCASSILTGGSYNEQFFGPGTRLTVL.

This clone has a handful of counts. The chain recombines TRBV6-1 with TRBJ1-6, with D unresolved. The CDR3 totals 15 residues. CDR1 is MNHNS and CDR2 is SASEGT in the germline V gene. V gave up 0 bases and J gave up 5 bases, with 8 bases separating them. CDR3 in amino acids: CASSEAGGNNSPLHF. The CDR3 DNA sequence: TGTGCCAGCAGTGAAGCTGGCGGCAATAATTCACCCCTCCACTTT.

The chain links TRBV2 to TRBJ1-1; no clear D gene. This CDR3 has 14 amino acids. Trimming pared 1 base from V and 5 bases from J, leaving 11 bases between. Per germline, CDR1 SNHLY and CDR2 FYNNEI. The CDR3 here is CASSEGSPKTEAFF. CDR3 bases: TGTGCCAGCAGTGAAGGCTCACCTAAGACTGAAGCTTTCTTT.

This chain joins TRBV14 and TRBJ2-1, with 9 nucleotides matching TRBD2. After removal of 0 bases from V and 4 bases from J, the junction contained 4 bases not matched to a gene. This CDR3 is 16 amino acids long. Per the germline V gene, CDR1 is SGHDN and CDR2 is FVKESK. CDR3: CASSQEAGGFYNEQFF. The CDR3 nucleotides read TGTGCCAGCAGCCAAGAGGCGGGGGGGTTTTACAATGAGCAGTTCTTC. The full variable domain, in which reference TRBV14 and TRBJ2-1 provide the parts outside the CDR3, is EAGVTQFPSHSVIEKGQTVTLRCDPISGHDNLYWYRRVMGKEIKFLLHFVKESKQDESGMPNNRFLAERTGGTYSTLKVQPAELEDSGVYFCASSQEAGGFYNEQFFGPGTRLTVL.

V is TRBV19 and J is TRBJ2-1; TRBD2 matches at 7 bases. CDR1 LNHDA and CDR2 SQIVND come from the germline V gene (reference sequence). With 6 bases clipped from V and 4 bases from J, the junction kept 9 bases outside the gene matches. The CDR3 is 15 amino acids. The CDR3 coding sequence is TGTGCCAGTAGCCTCCGCCGGGGGGTATACAATGAGCAGTTCTTC. Translated, it gives CASSLRRGVYNEQFF.

The chain has TRBV6-5 and TRBJ2-7; D possibly corresponds to TRBD2 (5 bases). V was shortened by 4 bases and J by 8 bases, with 9 bases between the two germline ends. The CDR3 spans 11 residues. The germline gives CDR1 MNHEY, CDR2 SVGAGI. The CDR3 region is CASSSGIQQYF. The CDR3 DNA follows: TGTGCCAGCAGTTCCGGGATCCAGCAGTACTTC.

The chain couples TRBV29-1 to TRBJ1-2; TRBD1 matches 7 bases. This CDR3 has 13 amino acids. Germline V lookup: CDR1 SQVTM, CDR2 ANQGSEA. The V and J ends lost 0 bases and 5 bases, in that order; junction bases with no gene match: 3. CDR3 DNA: TGCAGCGTTGAAGATTGGGACAGTTATGGCTACACCTTC. Translated, it gives CSVEDWDSYGYTF.

This clone was counted only a few times. This sequence joins TRBV6-5 and TRBJ1-1, with D hard to call. V was pared by 2 bases and J by 1 base, with 8 bases between. Germline CDR1 MNHEY, CDR2 SVGAGI. The CDR3 is 14 residues long. CDR3 region: CASSYETGNTEAFF. Here the CDR3 DNA reads TGTGCCAGCAGTTACGAGACTGGGAACACTGAAGCTTTCTTT.

V and J are TRBV27 and TRBJ2-1, with 12 bases matching TRBD2. After removal of 3 bases from V and 4 bases from J, the junction contained 1 base not matched to a gene. The germline V gene has CDR1 MNHEY and CDR2 SMNVEV (reference sequence). There are 15 residues in the CDR3. The CDR3 sequence: CASSLTSGGYNEQFF. CDR3 DNA: TGTGCCAGCAGTTTGACTAGCGGGGGATACAATGAGCAGTTCTTC.

This chain uses TRBV2 with TRBJ1-5, with D perhaps TRBD1 (5 bases). Looked up from germline, CDR1 is SNHLY and CDR2 is FYNNEI. V lost 4 bases to trimming and J lost 6 bases, with 13 bases between them. CDR3 size: 14 residues. The CDR3 DNA reads TGTGCCAGCAGTGCGGACACCCCAGGTCAGCCCCAGCATTTT. Translated: CASSADTPGQPQHF.

In this sample, this clone turned up once. This chain joins TRBV28 and TRBJ1-2, with 7 nucleotides matching TRBD1. Per germline, CDR1 MDHEN and CDR2 SYDVKM. Unmatched junction bases numbered 5, after V lost 6 bases and J lost 4 bases. This CDR3 comprises 13 residues. The CDR3 DNA is TGTGCCAGCAGGCCAACAGGGGTCTATGGCTACACCTTC. Translated: CASRPTGVYGYTF.

This chain connects TRBV10-3 to TRBJ1-2, with D unclear. In germline, CDR1 is ENHRY, CDR2 SYGVKD. The V end was cut by 7 bases, the J end by 7 bases, with 19 bases between. The CDR3 is 14 amino acids. The CDR3 bases are TGTGCCATCACCCCGAATCCGGGTGTGGGTGGCTACACCTTC. Translated: CAITPNPGVGGYTF.

The chain recombines TRBV2 with TRBJ1-6; 7 nucleotides agree with TRBD1. The CDR3 covers 16 residues. Germline loops: CDR1 SNHLY, CDR2 FYNNEI. V lost 5 bases, J lost 7 bases, and 11 bases stayed unmatched. The CDR3 DNA is TGTGCCAGCAGTCCCGTTTTGACAGGGAAAAATTCACCCCTCCACTTT. Translated, it gives CASSPVLTGKNSPLHF.

The chain carries TRBV7-8 and TRBJ2-7, with 14 bases identical to TRBD2. The CDR3 is made up of 16 amino acids. Germline CDR1 and CDR2: SGHVS and FQNEAQ. J was trimmed by 12 bases and V by 6 bases; bases with no gene match: 16. The CDR3 protein is CASRATGLAGVNRLYF. CDR3 sequence (DNA): TGTGCCAGCAGGGCTACGGGACTAGCGGGGGTGAATAGGCTGTACTTC.

The count of this clone is one. DNA for the CDR3: TGCGCCAGCAGCCGGGACAGGGGGCTGGGTTCACCCCTCCACTTT. Amino acids: CASSRDRGLGSPLHF. The V gene is TRBV5-1, the J gene TRBJ1-6; 12 positions match TRBD1. After removal of 4 bases from V and 9 bases from J, the junction contained 5 bases not matched to a gene. Germline CDR1 SGHRS, CDR2 YFSETQ. The CDR3 runs 15 residues.